Given below is one TCR beta chain in context. Time point defined: proximal margin of the surgical specimen (macroscopically non-inflamed). This sample was included in a study of T cell repertoires in ileal Crohn's disease. As for the study in general: MI samples are biopsies from the surgical specimen's proximal margin.

Germline-derived CDR1 and CDR2 are SGHNT and YYREEE (reference sequence). This CDR3 region has 16 residues. Trimming cost V 0 bases and J 5 bases, with 18 bases left between them. The assay was immunoSEQ multiplex PCR, and TCRdb's table has in-frame clones only and misses some. Found here are around 3,100 clones, about 89% of them singletons; the top ten hold 13%. Sequencing used ileal tissue. The V and J genes are TRBV5-4 and TRBJ2-7; D remains ambiguous. The sequence derives from an adult with Crohn's disease. CDR3 DNA sequence: TGTGCCAGCAGCTTGGGAGGAACTCAGAGAAGCCACGAGCAGTACTTC. Translated, it gives CASSLGGTQRSHEQYF.